This T cell receptor beta chain derives from a study of radiotherapy plus CTLA-4 blockade in lung cancer. Assay used: immunoSEQ multiplex PCR; TCRdb lists only in-frame clones, some missing. Of roughly 110,000 clones detected, 81% appear once; the ten largest clones hold roughly 3.5%. The V gene's germline CDR1 is SGHTA and CDR2 FQGNSA. V was pared by 6 bases and J by 3 bases, with 18 bases between. The CDR3 sequence is 15 residues long. The V and J genes are TRBV7-2 and TRBJ2-7; the D gene is possibly TRBD2 (6 bases). The receptor was isolated from a human donor with non-small cell lung cancer that progressed on radiotherapy plus ipilimumab. Some clones in this sample may be carry-over from other donors' samples. Sequenced material: peripheral blood, taken from a patient treated with radiotherapy plus ipilimumab. The chain's CDR3 is CASSGLGTGRYEQYF. The DNA for the CDR3 is TGTGCCAGCAGTGGCCTGGGGACTGGCCGCTACGAGCAGTACTTC.